The rows below give T cell receptor beta chains drawn from one sample of a study of identical twins. Each CDR3 protein gets one entry after TCRdb re-called the 5' RACE reads with MiXCR. The sample yields 500,000 or so distinct CDR3 sequences, roughly an eighth seen once. In addition, the sample was reused for a study of yellow fever vaccine responses in identical twins.

The sample comprised CD4+ T cells sorted from blood. Receptors were obtained from a young woman in good health. Each CDR3 is given with its conserved first and last residue. Some rows have no size entry. The others give once, few or many, or a class for an expanded clone.

cdr3_aa	clone_size	v_call	j_call
CASSLGGTRGETQYF	.	TRBV11-3	TRBJ2-5
CASMGSPMSNTGELFF	few	TRBV12-3/TRBV12-4	TRBJ2-2
CASSVLSTVNYEQYF	.	TRBV5-5	TRBJ2-7
CASSLNLRDGSEKLFF	many	TRBV12-3/TRBV12-4	TRBJ1-4
CATSDAPGLVRNEQFF	few	TRBV24-1	TRBJ2-1
CASSQTGLAGKSSYNEQFF	.	TRBV4-3	TRBJ2-1
CSVELQPNTEAFF	many	TRBV29-1	TRBJ1-1
CASSQRVPTNEKLFF	.	TRBV14	TRBJ1-4
CASSPLVRVGANVLTF	.	TRBV18	TRBJ2-6
CASSLGDRDQPQHF	few	TRBV11-2	TRBJ1-5
CASREDWDEQYF	.	TRBV2	TRBJ2-7
CASGTSGIHTQYF	few	TRBV6-1	TRBJ2-3
CASSIDWTNQPQHF	few	TRBV19	TRBJ1-5
CASSPSAGKNEKLFF	many	TRBV4-1	TRBJ1-4
CASSQGQGGLEQYF	.	TRBV6-1	TRBJ2-7
CASSDDRGTDTQYF	.	TRBV28	TRBJ2-3
CASSSRSGGSQETQYF	.	TRBV12-3/TRBV12-4	TRBJ2-5
CASTPRHSRDRGENTEAFF	many	TRBV11-2	TRBJ1-1
CASSYSPGTAEKLFF	few	TRBV6-2/TRBV6-3	TRBJ1-4